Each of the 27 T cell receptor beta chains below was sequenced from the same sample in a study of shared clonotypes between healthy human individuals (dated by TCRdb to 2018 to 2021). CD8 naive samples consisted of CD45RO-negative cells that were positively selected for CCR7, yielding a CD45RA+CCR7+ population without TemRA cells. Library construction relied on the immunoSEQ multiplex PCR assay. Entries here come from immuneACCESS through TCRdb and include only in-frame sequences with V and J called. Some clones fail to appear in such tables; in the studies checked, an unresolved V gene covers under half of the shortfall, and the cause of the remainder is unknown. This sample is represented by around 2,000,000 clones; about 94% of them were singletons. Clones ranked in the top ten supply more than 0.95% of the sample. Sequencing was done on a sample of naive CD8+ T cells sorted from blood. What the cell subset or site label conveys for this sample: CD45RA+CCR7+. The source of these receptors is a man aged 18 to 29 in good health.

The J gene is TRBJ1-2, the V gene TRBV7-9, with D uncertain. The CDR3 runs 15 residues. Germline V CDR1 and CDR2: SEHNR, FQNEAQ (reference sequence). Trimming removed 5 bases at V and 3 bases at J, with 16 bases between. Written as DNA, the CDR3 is TGTGCCAGCAGCCCCCGGGCGAACTTAGACTATGGCTACACCTTC. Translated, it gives CASSPRANLDYGYTF.

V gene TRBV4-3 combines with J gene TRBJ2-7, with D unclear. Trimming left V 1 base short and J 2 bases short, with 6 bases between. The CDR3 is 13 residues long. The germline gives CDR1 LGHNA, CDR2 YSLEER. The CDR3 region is CASSQVGAYEQYF. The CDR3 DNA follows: TGCGCCAGCAGCCAAGTAGGAGCCTACGAGCAGTACTTC.

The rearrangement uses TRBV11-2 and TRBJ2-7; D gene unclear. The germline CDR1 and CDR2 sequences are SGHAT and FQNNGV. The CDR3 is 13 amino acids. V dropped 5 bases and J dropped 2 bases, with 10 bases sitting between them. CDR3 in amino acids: CASSAGPPYEQYF. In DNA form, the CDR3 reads TGTGCCAGCAGCGCCGGGCCACCCTACGAGCAGTACTTC.

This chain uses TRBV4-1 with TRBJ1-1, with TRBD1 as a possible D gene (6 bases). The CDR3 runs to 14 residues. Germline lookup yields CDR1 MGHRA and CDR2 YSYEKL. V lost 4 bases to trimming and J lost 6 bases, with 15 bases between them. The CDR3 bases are TGCGCCAGCAGCCCGCGGGGGCGCCCCCCTGAAGCTTTCTTT. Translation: CASSPRGRPPEAFF.

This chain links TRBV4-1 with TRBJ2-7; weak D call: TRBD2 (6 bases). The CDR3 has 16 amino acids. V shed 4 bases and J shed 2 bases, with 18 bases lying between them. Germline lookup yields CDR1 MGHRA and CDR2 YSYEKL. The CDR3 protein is CASSPGGVPPPYEQYF. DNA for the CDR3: TGCGCCAGCAGCCCGGGCGGGGTCCCGCCTCCCTACGAGCAGTACTTC.

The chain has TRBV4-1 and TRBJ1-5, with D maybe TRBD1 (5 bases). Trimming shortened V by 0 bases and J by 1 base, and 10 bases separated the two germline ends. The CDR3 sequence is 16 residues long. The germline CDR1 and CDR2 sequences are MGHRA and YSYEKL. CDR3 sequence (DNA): TGCGCCAGCAGCCAAGACTTCCCAGGGAGCAATCAGCCCCAGCATTTT. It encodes CASSQDFPGSNQPQHF.

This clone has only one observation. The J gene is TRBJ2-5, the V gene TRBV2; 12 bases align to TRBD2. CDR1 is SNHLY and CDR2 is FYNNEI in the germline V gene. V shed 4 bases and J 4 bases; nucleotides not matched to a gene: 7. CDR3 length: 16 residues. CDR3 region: CASSGASGRARETQYF. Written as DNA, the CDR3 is TGTGCCAGCAGTGGGGCTAGCGGGAGGGCCAGAGAGACCCAGTACTTC.

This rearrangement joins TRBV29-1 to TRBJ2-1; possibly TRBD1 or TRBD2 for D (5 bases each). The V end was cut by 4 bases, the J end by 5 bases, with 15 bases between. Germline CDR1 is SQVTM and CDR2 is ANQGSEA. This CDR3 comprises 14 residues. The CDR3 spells CSVVEGPPNNEQFF. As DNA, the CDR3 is TGCAGCGTTGTAGAGGGGCCCCCCAACAATGAGCAGTTCTTC.

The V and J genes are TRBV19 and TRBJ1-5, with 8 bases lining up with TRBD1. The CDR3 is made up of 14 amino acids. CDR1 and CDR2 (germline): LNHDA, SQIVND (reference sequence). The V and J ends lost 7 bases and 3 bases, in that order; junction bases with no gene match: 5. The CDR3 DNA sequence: TGTGCCAGTAAGAGGGACAGGACCAATCAGCCCCAGCATTTT. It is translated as CASKRDRTNQPQHF.

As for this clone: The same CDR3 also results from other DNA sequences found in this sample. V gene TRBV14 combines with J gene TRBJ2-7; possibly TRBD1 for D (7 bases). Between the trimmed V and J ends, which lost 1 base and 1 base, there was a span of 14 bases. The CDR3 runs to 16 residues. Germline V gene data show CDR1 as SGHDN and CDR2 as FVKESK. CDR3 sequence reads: CASSQGPQGGSYEQYF. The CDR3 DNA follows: TGTGCCAGCAGCCAAGGTCCGCAGGGGGGATCCTACGAGCAGTACTTC.

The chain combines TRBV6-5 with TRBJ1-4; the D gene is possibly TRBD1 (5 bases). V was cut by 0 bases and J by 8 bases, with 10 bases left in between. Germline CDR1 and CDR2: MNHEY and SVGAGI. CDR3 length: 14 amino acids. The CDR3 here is CASSYSRVSEKLFF. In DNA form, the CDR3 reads TGTGCCAGCAGTTACTCCAGGGTTAGCGAAAAACTGTTTTTT.

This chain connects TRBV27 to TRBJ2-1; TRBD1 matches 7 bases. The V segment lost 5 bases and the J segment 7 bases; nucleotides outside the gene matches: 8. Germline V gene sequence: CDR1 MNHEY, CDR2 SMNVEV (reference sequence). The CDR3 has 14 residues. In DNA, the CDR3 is TGTGCCAGCAGTCGAGGGGGCAGGGAGAATGAGCAGTTCTTC. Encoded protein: CASSRGGRENEQFF.

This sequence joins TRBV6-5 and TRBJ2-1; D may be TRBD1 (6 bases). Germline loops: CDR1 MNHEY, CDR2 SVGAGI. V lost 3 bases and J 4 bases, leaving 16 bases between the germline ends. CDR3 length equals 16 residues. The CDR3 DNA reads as TGTGCCAGCAGTTATAGGGAGCCAGGGGCGTACAATGAGCAGTTCTTC. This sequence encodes CASSYREPGAYNEQFF.

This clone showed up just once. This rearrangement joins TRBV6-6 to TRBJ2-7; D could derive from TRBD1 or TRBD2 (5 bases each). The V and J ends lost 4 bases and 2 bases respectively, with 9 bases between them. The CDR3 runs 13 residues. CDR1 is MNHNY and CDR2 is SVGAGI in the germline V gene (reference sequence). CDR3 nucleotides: TGTGCCAGCAGTTTTGAGGGGCCCTACGAGCAGTACTTC. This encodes CASSFEGPYEQYF.

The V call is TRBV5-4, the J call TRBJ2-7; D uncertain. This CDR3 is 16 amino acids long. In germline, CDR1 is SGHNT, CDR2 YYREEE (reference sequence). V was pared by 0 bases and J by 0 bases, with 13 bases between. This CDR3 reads CASSLEELSISYEQYF. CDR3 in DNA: TGTGCCAGCAGCTTGGAGGAGCTGTCGATCTCCTACGAGCAGTACTTC.

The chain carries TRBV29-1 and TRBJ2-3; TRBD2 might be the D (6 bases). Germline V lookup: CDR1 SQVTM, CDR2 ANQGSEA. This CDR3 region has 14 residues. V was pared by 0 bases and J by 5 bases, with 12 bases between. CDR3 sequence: CSVEEGRGIDTQYF. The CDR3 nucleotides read TGCAGCGTTGAAGAGGGTCGGGGGATAGATACGCAGTATTTT.

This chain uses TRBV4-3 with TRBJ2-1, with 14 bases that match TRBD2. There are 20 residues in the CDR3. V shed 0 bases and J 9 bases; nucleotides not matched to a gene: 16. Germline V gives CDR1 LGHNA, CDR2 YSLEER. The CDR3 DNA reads TGCGCCAGCAGCCAAGAGGGGACGGTGGGACTAGCGGGAGTCATAAGTGAGCAGTTCTTC. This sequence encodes CASSQEGTVGLAGVISEQFF.

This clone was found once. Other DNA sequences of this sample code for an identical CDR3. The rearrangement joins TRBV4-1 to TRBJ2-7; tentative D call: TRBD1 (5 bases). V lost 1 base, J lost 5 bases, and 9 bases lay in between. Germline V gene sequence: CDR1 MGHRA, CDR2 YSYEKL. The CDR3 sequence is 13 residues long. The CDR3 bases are TGCGCCAGCAGCCAAGGTCAGGGCCACGAGCAGTACTTC. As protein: CASSQGQGHEQYF.

Written as DNA, the CDR3 is TGTGCCACCAGCAGCGAAACGTATGGCTACACCTTC. This translates into CATSSETYGYTF. J is TRBJ1-2 and V is TRBV15, with D unclear. The V and J ends lost 3 bases and 5 bases respectively, with 7 bases between them. CDR1 is LNHNV and CDR2 is YYDKDF in the germline V gene (reference sequence). This CDR3 region has 12 residues. Looking up the rest from reference TRBV15 and TRBJ1-2 gives the full variable domain: DAMVIQNPRYQVTQFGKPVTLSCSQTLNHNVMYWYQQKSSQAPKLLFHYYDKDFNNEADTPDNFQSRRPNTSFCFLDIRSPGLGDTAMYLCATSSETYGYTFGSGTRLTVV.

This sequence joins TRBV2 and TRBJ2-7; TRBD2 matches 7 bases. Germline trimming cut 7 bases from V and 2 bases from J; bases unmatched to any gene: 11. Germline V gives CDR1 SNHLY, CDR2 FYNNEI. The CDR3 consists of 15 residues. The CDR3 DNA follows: TGTGCCAGCACCTATAGCGGGCCCACTCCCTACGAGCAGTACTTC. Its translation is CASTYSGPTPYEQYF.

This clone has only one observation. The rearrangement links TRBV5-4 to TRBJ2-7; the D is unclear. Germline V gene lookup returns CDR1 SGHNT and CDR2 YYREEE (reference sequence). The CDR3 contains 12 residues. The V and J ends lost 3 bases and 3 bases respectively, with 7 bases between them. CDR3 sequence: CASSSTDYEQYF. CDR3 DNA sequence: TGTGCCAGCAGCTCGACCGACTACGAGCAGTACTTC.

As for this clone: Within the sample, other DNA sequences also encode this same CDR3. The chain's CDR3 is CASSLSGRSSYNEQFF. The CDR3 nucleotides are TGTGCCAGCAGTTTAAGCGGGAGGAGCTCCTACAATGAGCAGTTCTTC. The rearrangement joins TRBV27 to TRBJ2-1, with 9 positions matching TRBD2. Germline CDR1 MNHEY, CDR2 SMNVEV (reference sequence). Trimming removed 2 bases from V and 0 bases from J; junction bases left unmatched: 2. The CDR3 is made up of 16 amino acids.

CDR3 bases: TGTGCCAGCAGCGCCGCCGAGGCAGAGGAAAAACTGTTTTTT. It translates to CASSAAEAEEKLFF. The chain combines TRBV5-4 with TRBJ1-4; D is uncertain. The CDR3 extends over 14 amino acids. The germline V and J ends were trimmed by 4 bases and 8 bases, with 15 bases remaining between them. CDR1 and CDR2 from the germline V gene are SGHNT and YYREEE (reference sequence).

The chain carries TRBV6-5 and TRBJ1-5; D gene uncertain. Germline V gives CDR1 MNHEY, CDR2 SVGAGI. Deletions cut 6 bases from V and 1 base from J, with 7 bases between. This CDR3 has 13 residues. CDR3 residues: CASSGRSNQPQHF. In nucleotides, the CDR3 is TGTGCCAGCAGCGGACGGAGCAATCAGCCCCAGCATTTT.

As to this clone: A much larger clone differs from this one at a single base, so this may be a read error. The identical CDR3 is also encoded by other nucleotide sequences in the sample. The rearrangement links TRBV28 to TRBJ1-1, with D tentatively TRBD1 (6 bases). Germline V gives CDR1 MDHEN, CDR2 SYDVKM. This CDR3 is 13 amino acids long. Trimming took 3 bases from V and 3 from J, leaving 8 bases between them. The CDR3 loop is CASSLQGYTEAFF. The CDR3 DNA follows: TGTGCCAGCAGTTTGCAGGGGTACACTGAAGCTTTCTTT.

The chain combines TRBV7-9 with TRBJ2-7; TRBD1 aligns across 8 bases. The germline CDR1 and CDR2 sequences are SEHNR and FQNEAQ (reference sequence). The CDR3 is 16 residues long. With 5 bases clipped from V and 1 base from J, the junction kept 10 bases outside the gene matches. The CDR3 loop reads CASSPSTGAGSYEQYF. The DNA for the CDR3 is TGTGCCAGCAGCCCCTCGACAGGGGCAGGGTCCTACGAGCAGTACTTC.

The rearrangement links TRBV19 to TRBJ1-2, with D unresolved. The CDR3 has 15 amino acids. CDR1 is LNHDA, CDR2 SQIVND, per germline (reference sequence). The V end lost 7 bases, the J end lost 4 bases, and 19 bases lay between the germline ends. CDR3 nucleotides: TGTGCCAGTATGAGTCGGTGGGAGGAGCTCTATGGCTACACCTTC. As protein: CASMSRWEELYGYTF.